The rows below give T cell receptor beta chains drawn from one sample of a study of tumor-infiltrating lymphocytes in localized non-small cell lung cancer. The data were produced by immunoSEQ multiplex PCR, yet TCRdb's version contains in-frame clones alone and is incomplete. The sample holds about 15,000 clones; roughly 76% are singletons and the top ten take under 3%. The sample taken for sequencing was lung tumor tissue. The origin of the receptors is a human donor with non-small cell lung cancer. CDR3s include the opening cysteine and the closing phenylalanine or tryptophan. D genes are given only for firm matches. For some rows the clone size is stated as once, few or many, or as a class when expanded; others skip it.

.	TRBD1	TRBV25-1	TRBJ2-2	CASSPWTGNTGELFF	TGTGCCAGCAGTCCTTGGACAGGGAACACCGGGGAGCTGTTTTTT
.	TRBD1	TRBV4-2	TRBJ2-7	CASSQGQGAYEQYF	TGTGCCAGCAGCCAGGGACAGGGGGCCTACGAGCAGTACTTC
once	TRBD1	TRBV9	TRBJ2-6	CASSPRPFDRVGANVLTF	TGTGCCAGCAGCCCGCGCCCCTTCGACAGGGTTGGGGCCAACGTCCTGACTTTC
.	.	TRBV7-9	TRBJ1-2	CASSARGGYTF	TGTGCCAGCAGCGCCCGCGGGGGCTACACCTTC
.	.	TRBV11-3	TRBJ1-1	CASSGWGETEAFF	TGTGCCAGCAGCGGATGGGGCGAAACTGAAGCTTTCTTT
.	.	TRBV6-4	TRBJ1-1	CASSSRVGAEAFF	TGTGCCAGCAGTTCAAGGGTTGGGGCTGAAGCTTTCTTT
.	.	TRBV7-9	TRBJ2-7	CASSATGLSPEQYF	TGTGCCAGCAGCGCAACGGGACTCTCCCCCGAGCAGTACTTC
.	.	TRBV15	TRBJ2-3	CATSPRTRGTDTQYF	TGTGCCACCAGCCCCCGGACTCGCGGAACAGATACGCAGTATTTT
.	.	TRBV7-6	TRBJ2-7	CASSLTASYEQYF	TGTGCCAGCAGCTTAACAGCTTCCTACGAGCAGTACTTC
.	TRBD1	TRBV18	TRBJ2-7	CASSPNHRGPNEQYF	TGTGCCAGCTCACCTAACCACAGGGGGCCGAACGAGCAGTACTTC
.	.	TRBV25-1	TRBJ2-2	CASSEPGFGELFF	TGTGCCAGCAGTGAACCTGGTTTCGGGGAGCTGTTTTTT
once	.	TRBV28	TRBJ1-5	CASSLYGQPQHF	TGTGCCAGCAGTTTATACGGTCAGCCCCAGCATTTT
.	TRBD1	TRBV25-1	TRBJ1-2	CASSSGQNYGYTF	TGTGCCAGCAGCTCGGGACAGAACTATGGCTACACCTTC
.	TRBD2	TRBV5-1	TRBJ2-1	CASSFSLADHNEQFF	TGCGCCAGCAGCTTCAGTCTAGCGGACCACAATGAGCAGTTCTTC
once	.	TRBV15	TRBJ1-4	CATSRDFEKLFF	TGTGCCACCAGCAGAGACTTTGAAAAACTGTTTTTT
.	.	TRBV7-7	TRBJ1-1	CASSRSRNTEAFF	TGTGCCAGCAGCCGATCCAGGAACACTGAAGCTTTCTTT
.	.	TRBV5-4	TRBJ1-3	CASSIRRFTAPSKVGNTIYF	TGTGCCAGCAGCATCCGAAGGTTTACGGCACCCTCTAAGGTAGGAAACACCATATATTTT
.	.	TRBV30	TRBJ2-3	CAWSVGSTDTQYF	TGTGCCTGGAGTGTAGGTAGCACAGATACGCAGTATTTT
.	TRBD2	TRBV5-5	TRBJ2-7	CASSPSRASGEQYF	TGTGCCAGCAGCCCATCCAGGGCTAGCGGCGAGCAGTACTTC
.	TRBD2	TRBV7-2	TRBJ2-7	CASSSGTSRTYEQYF	TGTGCCAGCAGCTCCGGGACTAGCAGAACCTACGAGCAGTACTTC
.	.	TRBV5-4	TRBJ2-7	CASSLGQKSYEQYF	TGTGCCAGCAGCCTCGGACAGAAGTCCTACGAGCAGTACTTC
.	TRBD2	TRBV11-3	TRBJ2-1	CASSPGLAGVVGQFF	TGTGCCAGCAGCCCCGGACTAGCGGGAGTTGTCGGGCAGTTCTTC
.	.	TRBV5-4	TRBJ2-7	CASSPRGGYEQYF	TGTGCCAGCAGCCCGCGTGGAGGCTACGAGCAGTACTTC
once	.	TRBV21-1	TRBJ1-5	CASSKGQPQHF	TGTGCCAGCAGCAAAGGGCAGCCCCAGCATTTT
.	.	TRBV19	TRBJ2-1	CASGTLDGYNEQFF	TGTGCCAGTGGAACACTGGACGGTTACAATGAGCAGTTCTTC
.	TRBD1	TRBV29-1	TRBJ1-2	CSVTGQGLYGYTF	TGCAGCGTTACTGGACAGGGCCTCTATGGCTACACCTTC
.	TRBD1	TRBV18	TRBJ2-7	CASSKTGGGSYEQYF	TGTGCCAGCTCCAAGACAGGGGGGGGATCCTACGAGCAGTACTTC
.	.	TRBV7-8	TRBJ1-3	CASRITGSSGNTIYF	TGTGCCAGCAGAATAACAGGGAGCTCTGGAAACACCATATATTTT
.	.	TRBV9	TRBJ1-1	CASSVAGKRTEAFF	TGTGCCAGCAGCGTTGCCGGGAAGAGGACTGAAGCTTTCTTT
.	.	TRBV11-3	TRBJ2-7	CASSPRKPGDEQYF	TGTGCCAGCAGCCCACGTAAACCTGGGGACGAGCAGTACTTC
.	.	TRBV29-1	TRBJ2-4	CSVEITGNAKNIQYF	TGCAGCGTTGAAATTACAGGGAATGCCAAAAACATTCAGTACTTC
few	TRBD2	TRBV7-8	TRBJ2-3	CASSLAGGGSTDTQYF	TGTGCCAGCAGCTTGGCGGGAGGGGGCAGCACAGATACGCAGTATTTT
few	.	TRBV18	TRBJ2-1	CASSPPEAGYNEQFF	TGTGCCAGCTCCCCACCCGAAGCCGGGTACAATGAGCAGTTCTTC
.	.	TRBV5-8	TRBJ1-2	CASSVARGRGYTF	TGTGCCAGCAGCGTGGCCAGGGGAAGAGGCTACACCTTC
.	.	TRBV27	TRBJ2-7	CANIIPREQYF	TGTGCCAACATTATTCCCCGCGAGCAGTACTTC
.	.	TRBV19	TRBJ2-2	CASSIRWLNTGELFF	TGTGCCAGTAGTATTCGTTGGCTGAACACCGGGGAGCTGTTTTTT
.	TRBD1	TRBV7-9	TRBJ1-1	CASSLGQGKPEAFF	TGTGCCAGCAGCCTGGGACAGGGAAAGCCTGAAGCTTTCTTT
.	.	TRBV19	TRBJ1-1	CASIGPQGNTEAFF	TGTGCCAGTATCGGCCCCCAGGGAAACACTGAAGCTTTCTTT
few	.	TRBV4-3	TRBJ2-1	CASSQGGYNEQFF	TGCGCCAGCAGCCAAGGGGGCTACAATGAGCAGTTCTTC
.	.	TRBV19	TRBJ2-6	CASSITAVGANVLTF	TGTGCCAGTAGTATAACTGCGGTTGGGGCCAACGTCCTGACTTTC
few	TRBD1	TRBV5-1	TRBJ2-7	CARTGHYSYEQYF	TGCGCCAGGACAGGGCATTACTCCTACGAGCAGTACTTC
.	.	TRBV9	TRBJ2-7	CASSVAYGGTYEQYF	TGTGCCAGCAGCGTAGCTTATGGCGGGACCTACGAGCAGTACTTC
.	TRBD2	TRBV7-8	TRBJ2-3	CASSKGLAGSTDTQYF	TGTGCCAGCAGCAAAGGCCTAGCGGGGAGCACAGATACGCAGTATTTT
.	.	TRBV28	TRBJ2-7	CASSLETYEQYF	TGTGCCAGCAGTTTGGAGACCTACGAGCAGTACTTC
few	.	TRBV10-3	TRBJ1-1	CATTDSYTEAFF	TGTGCCACCACGGACAGTTACACTGAAGCTTTCTTT
.	.	TRBV4-3	TRBJ2-2	CASSQEIGATGELFF	TGCGCCAGCAGCCAAGAAATAGGGGCAACCGGGGAGCTGTTTTTT
.	.	TRBV7-8	TRBJ2-2	CASSLELNTGELFF	TGTGCCAGCAGCTTAGAACTCAACACCGGGGAGCTGTTTTTT
.	TRBD1	TRBV28	TRBJ1-2	CASRQQGAFGYTF	TGTGCCAGCAGGCAACAGGGGGCGTTTGGCTACACCTTC
.	.	TRBV9	TRBJ2-7	CASSVDLASSYEQYF	TGTGCCAGCAGCGTAGATCTAGCGTCCTCCTACGAGCAGTACTTC
.	TRBD2	TRBV19	TRBJ2-7	CASSMMLAGFYEQYF	TGTGCCAGTAGTATGATGCTAGCGGGATTCTACGAGCAGTACTTC
medium-sized	.	TRBV30	TRBJ1-1	CAWRGHKNTEAFF	TGTGCCTGGAGGGGGCACAAGAACACTGAAGCTTTCTTT
.	TRBD2	TRBV5-1	TRBJ2-1	CASSPGGEQFF	TGCGCCAGCAGCCCGGGGGGTGAGCAGTTCTTC
.	.	TRBV14	TRBJ2-7	CASSQERPGPDEQYF	TGTGCCAGCAGCCAAGAGCGTCCGGGGCCCGACGAGCAGTACTTC
.	.	TRBV29-1	TRBJ2-7	CSVAGTIYEQYF	TGCAGCGTCGCGGGGACAATCTACGAGCAGTACTTC
.	.	TRBV2	TRBJ1-2	CASSREGLGGYTF	TGTGCCAGCAGTCGCGAAGGGTTGGGTGGCTACACCTTC
.	.	TRBV5-1	TRBJ1-2	CASSLGTTPPGYTF	TGCGCCAGCAGCTTGGGGACTACCCCACCAGGCTACACCTTC